Each of the 2 T cell receptor beta chains below was sequenced from the same sample in a study of OX40 agonist ivuxolimab in advanced cancers. Data came from immunoSEQ multiplex PCR; TCRdb stores just in-frame clones and leaves some out. The sample holds approximately 70,000 clones, 85% seen once. This specimen consisted of CD4+ or CD8+ T cells sorted from blood, obtained in a trial of the OX40 agonist ivuxolimab. These receptors originate from an adult with an advanced solid tumor such as melanoma, head and neck, liver or kidney cancer.

The chain is built from TRBV27 and TRBJ1-6; D is perhaps TRBD1 (6 bases). Germline CDR1 MNHEY, CDR2 SMNVEV (reference sequence). The CDR3 loop spans 13 amino acids. V lost 3 bases and J 9 bases, leaving 9 bases between the germline ends. The CDR3 coding sequence is TGTGCCAGCAGTTTGGAGGGGGGTTCACCCCTCCACTTT. It specifies CASSLEGGSPLHF.

The V and J genes are TRBV7-3 and TRBJ1-1, with D possibly TRBD1 on 5 matching bases. Trimming removed 5 bases at V and 2 bases at J, with 18 bases between. The CDR3 consists of 16 residues. Germline V gene data show CDR1 as SGHTA and CDR2 as FQGTGA. The CDR3 nucleotides read TGTGCCAGCAGCGACGTACCGGGACCAGCCAACACTGAAGCTTTCTTT. Protein product: CASSDVPGPANTEAFF.